This T cell receptor beta chain was captured by sequencing in a study of shared clonotypes between healthy human individuals. In germline, CDR1 is SGHVS, CDR2 FQNEAQ. The CDR3 loop spans 15 amino acids. The germline V and J ends were trimmed by 5 bases and 6 bases, with 18 bases remaining between them. Several immunoSEQ plates held equal portions of the genomic DNA taken from each subset. The table came from immunoSEQ multiplex PCR; TCRdb's copy has only in-frame clones and leaves some out. The repertoire holds roughly 1.4 million clones, around 98.5% seen once, with 0.36% in the top ten. This chain joins TRBV7-8 and TRBJ2-3; no definite D call. Sample: naive CD4+ T cells sorted from blood. The subset is: CD45RA+ positively selected. This sequence originates from a young man in good health. As DNA, the CDR3 is TGTGCCAGCAGCCCCGACTCTTACCAGAGGGATACGCAGTATTTT. This translates into CASSPDSYQRDTQYF.